Sequencing of this TCR beta chain was carried out in a study of shared clonotypes between healthy human individuals. Study overall: The donor group consisted of a couple of women and a few men, aged 18 to 49. CD4 naive cells filled three plates per donor, CD4 memory three, CD8 naive two and CD8 memory one.

The CDR3 consists of 15 residues. The germline V and J ends were trimmed by 7 bases and 5 bases, with 20 bases remaining between them. The germline gives CDR1 MDHEN, CDR2 SYDVKM. Assay runs were performed at deep level. Profiling relied on immunoSEQ multiplex PCR, and the TCRdb table lists in-frame clones only, not all of them. The table has over a million clones, more than 75% seen once. The sequenced sample was memory CD4+ T cells from PBMCs. Subset defined: CD45RA-negative fraction. The source is a man between 18 and 29 years old in good health. Some clones in this sample may be carry-over from other donors' samples. V is TRBV28 and J is TRBJ2-5, with TRBD1 as a possible D gene (6 bases). The CDR3 nucleotides are TGTGCCAGCACCCAACCGGGACACCGTTTGGAGACCCAGTACTTC. This codes for CASTQPGHRLETQYF.